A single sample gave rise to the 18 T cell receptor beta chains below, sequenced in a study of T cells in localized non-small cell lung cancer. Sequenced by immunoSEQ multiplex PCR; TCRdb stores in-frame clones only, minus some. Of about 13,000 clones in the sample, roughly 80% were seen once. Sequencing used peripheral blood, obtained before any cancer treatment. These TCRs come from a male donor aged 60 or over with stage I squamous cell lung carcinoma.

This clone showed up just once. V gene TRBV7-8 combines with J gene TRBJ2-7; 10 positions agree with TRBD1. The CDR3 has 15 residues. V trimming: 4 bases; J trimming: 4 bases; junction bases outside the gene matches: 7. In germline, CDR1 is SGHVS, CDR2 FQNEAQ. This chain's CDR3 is CASSSYRDRGYEQYF. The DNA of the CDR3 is TGTGCCAGCAGCTCGTACCGGGACAGGGGATACGAGCAGTACTTC.

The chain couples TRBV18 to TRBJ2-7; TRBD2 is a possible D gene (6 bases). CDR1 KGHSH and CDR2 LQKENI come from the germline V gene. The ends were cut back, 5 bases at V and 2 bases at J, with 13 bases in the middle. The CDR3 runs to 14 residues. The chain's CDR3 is CASSAGRSTYEQYF. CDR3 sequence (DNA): TGTGCCAGCTCAGCGGGACGGAGTACCTACGAGCAGTACTTC.

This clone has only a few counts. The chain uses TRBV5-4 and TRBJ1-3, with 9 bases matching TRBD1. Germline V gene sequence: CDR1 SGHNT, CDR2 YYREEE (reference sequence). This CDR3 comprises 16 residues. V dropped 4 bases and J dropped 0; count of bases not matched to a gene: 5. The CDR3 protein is CASSTGQGASGNTIYF. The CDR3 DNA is TGTGCCAGCAGCACGGGACAGGGCGCCTCTGGAAACACCATATATTTT. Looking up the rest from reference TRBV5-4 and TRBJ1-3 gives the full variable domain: ETGVTQSPTHLIKTRGQQVTLRCSSQSGHNTVSWYQQALGQGPQFIFQYYREEENGRGNFPPRFSGLQFPNYSSELNVNALELDDSALYLCASSTGQGASGNTIYFGEGSWLTVV.

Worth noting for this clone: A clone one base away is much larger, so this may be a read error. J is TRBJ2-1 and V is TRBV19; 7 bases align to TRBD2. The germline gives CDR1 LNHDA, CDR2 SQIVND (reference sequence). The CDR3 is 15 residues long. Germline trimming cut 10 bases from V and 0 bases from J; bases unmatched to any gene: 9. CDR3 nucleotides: TGTGCCACCGAGGACCGGGGGGTCTCCTACAATGAGCAGTTCTTC. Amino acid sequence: CATEDRGVSYNEQFF.

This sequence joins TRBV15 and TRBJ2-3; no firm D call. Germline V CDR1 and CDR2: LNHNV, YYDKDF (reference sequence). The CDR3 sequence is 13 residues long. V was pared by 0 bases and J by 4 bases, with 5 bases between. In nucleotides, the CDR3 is TGTGCCACCAGCAGAGATAGGCCAGATACGCAGTATTTT. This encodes CATSRDRPDTQYF.

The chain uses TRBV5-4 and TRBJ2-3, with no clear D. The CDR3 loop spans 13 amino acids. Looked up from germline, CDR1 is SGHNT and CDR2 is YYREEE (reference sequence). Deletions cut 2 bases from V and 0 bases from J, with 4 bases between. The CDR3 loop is CASSFGSTDTQYF. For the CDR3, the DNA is TGTGCCAGCAGCTTTGGCAGCACAGATACGCAGTATTTT.

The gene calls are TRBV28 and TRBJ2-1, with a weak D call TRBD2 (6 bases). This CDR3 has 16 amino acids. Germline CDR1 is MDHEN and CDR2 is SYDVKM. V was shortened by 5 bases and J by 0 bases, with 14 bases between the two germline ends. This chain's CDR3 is CASSPWTTSSYNEQFF. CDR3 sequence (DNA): TGTGCCAGCAGTCCCTGGACTACGAGCTCCTACAATGAGCAGTTCTTC.

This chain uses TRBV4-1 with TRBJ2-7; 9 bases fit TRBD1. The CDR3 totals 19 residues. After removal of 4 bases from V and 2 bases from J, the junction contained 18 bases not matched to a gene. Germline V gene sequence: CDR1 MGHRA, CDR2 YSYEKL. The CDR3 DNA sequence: TGCGCCAGCAGCCTGAGGGAACCGGGACAGGGTATAATAGCCTACGAGCAGTACTTC. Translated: CASSLREPGQGIIAYEQYF.

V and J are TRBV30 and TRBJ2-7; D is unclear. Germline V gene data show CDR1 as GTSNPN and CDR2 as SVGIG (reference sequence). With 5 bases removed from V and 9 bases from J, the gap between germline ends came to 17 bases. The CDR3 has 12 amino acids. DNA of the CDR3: TGTGCCTGGGCTACCGTGGCTGAGGTGCAGTACTTC. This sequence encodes CAWATVAEVQYF.

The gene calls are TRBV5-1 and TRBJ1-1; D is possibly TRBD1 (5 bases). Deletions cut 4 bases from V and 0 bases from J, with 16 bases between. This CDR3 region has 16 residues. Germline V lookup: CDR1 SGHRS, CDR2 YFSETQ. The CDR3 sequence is CASSLGVTAMNTEAFF. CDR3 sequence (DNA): TGCGCCAGCAGCCTTGGAGTGACAGCCATGAACACTGAAGCTTTCTTT.

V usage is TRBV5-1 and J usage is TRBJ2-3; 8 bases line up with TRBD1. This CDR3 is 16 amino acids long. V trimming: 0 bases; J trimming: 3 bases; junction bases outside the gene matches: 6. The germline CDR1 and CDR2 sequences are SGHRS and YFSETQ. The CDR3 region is CASSLVANRGTDTQYF. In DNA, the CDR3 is TGCGCCAGCAGCTTGGTGGCGAACAGGGGGACAGATACGCAGTATTTT. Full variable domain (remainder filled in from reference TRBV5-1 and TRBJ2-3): KAGVTQTPRYLIKTRGQQVTLSCSPISGHRSVSWYQQTPGQGLQFLFEYFSETQRNKGNFPGRFSGRQFSNSRSEMNVSTLELGDSALYLCASSLVANRGTDTQYFGPGTRLTVL.

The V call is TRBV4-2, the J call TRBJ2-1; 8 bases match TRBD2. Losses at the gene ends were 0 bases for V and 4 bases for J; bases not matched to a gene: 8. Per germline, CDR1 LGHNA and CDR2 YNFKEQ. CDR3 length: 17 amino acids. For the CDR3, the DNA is TGTGCCAGCAGCCAAGATCTGGGACTAGGGGGTTACAATGAGCAGTTCTTC. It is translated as CASSQDLGLGGYNEQFF.

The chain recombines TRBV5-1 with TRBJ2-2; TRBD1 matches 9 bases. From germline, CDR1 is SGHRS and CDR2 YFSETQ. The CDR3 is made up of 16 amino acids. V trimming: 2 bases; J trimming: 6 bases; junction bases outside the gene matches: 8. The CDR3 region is CASSLTGTGRPGELFF. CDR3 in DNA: TGCGCCAGCAGCTTAACCGGGACAGGGCGTCCCGGGGAGCTGTTTTTT.

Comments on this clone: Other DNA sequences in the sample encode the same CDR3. The CDR3, as DNA: TGTGCCAGCAGTGAAGCGCAAAGGGGGCGGGGTGGCTACACCTTC. Protein: CASSEAQRGRGGYTF. The V gene is TRBV6-1, the J gene TRBJ1-2; 7 bases are shared with TRBD1. In germline, CDR1 is MNHNS, CDR2 SASEGT. With V trimmed by 0 bases and J by 7 bases, 8 bases remained unmatched. The CDR3 totals 15 residues.

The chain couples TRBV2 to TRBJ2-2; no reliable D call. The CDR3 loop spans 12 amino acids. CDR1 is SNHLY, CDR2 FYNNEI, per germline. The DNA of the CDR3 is TGTGCTTCGGACGGATACACCGGGGAGCTGTTTTTT. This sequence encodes CASDGYTGELFF.

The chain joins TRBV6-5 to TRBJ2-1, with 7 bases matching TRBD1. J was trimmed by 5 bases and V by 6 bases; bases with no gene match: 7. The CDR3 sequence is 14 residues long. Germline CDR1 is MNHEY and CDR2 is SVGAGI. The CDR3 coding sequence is TGTGCCAGCAGATACCCAGACAGGGACAATGAGCAGTTCTTC. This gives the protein CASRYPDRDNEQFF.

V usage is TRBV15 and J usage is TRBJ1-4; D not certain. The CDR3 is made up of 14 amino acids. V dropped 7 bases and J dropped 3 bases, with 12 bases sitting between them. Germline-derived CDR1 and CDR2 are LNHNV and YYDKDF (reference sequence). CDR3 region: CATNPRQSNEKLFF. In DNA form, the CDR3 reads TGTGCCACCAACCCACGGCAGTCTAATGAAAAACTGTTTTTT.

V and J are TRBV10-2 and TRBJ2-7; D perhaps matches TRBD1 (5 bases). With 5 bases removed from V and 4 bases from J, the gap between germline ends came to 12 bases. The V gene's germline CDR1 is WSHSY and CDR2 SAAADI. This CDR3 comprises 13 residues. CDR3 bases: TGCGCCAGCAGTCCGTCCAGGGCGTACGAGCAGTACTTC. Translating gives CASSPSRAYEQYF.